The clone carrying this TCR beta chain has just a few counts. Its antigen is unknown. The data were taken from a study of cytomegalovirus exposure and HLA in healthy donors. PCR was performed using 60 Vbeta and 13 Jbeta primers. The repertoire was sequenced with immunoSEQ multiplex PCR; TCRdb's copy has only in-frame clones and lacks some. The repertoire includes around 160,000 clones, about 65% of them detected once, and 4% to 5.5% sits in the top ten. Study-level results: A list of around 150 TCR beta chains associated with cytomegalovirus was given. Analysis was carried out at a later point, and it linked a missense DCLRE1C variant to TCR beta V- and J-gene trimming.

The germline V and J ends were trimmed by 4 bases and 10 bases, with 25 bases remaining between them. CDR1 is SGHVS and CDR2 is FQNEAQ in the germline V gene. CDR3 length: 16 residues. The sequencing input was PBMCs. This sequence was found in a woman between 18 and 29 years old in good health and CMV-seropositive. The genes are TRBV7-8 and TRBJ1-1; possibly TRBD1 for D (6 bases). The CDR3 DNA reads TGTGCCAGCAGCTCCGCCCGACGGGGGCGGGGGATAAGAGCTTTCTTT. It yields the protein CASSSARRGRGIRAFF.